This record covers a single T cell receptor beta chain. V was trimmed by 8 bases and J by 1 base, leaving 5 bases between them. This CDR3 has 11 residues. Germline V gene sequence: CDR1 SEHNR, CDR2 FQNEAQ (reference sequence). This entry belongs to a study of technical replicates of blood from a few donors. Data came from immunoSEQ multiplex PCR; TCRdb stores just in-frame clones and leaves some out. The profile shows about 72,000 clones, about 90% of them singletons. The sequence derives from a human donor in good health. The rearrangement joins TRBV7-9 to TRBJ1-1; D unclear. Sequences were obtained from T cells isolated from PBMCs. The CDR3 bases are TGTGCCAGCCGGGAGAACACTGAAGCTTTCTTT. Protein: CASRENTEAFF.